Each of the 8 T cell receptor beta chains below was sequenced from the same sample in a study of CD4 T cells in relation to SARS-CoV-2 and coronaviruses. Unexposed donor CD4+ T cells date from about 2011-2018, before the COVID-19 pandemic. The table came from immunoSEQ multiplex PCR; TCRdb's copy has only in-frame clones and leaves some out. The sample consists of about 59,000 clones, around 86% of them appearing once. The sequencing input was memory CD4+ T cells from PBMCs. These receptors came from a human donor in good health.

The CDR3 is CASTTPGINYGYTF. Here the CDR3 DNA reads TGTGCCAGTACCACGCCAGGGATTAACTATGGCTACACCTTC. The chain links TRBV19 to TRBJ1-2; TRBD1 might be the D (5 bases). Between the trimmed V and J ends, which lost 7 bases and 1 base, there was a span of 13 bases. CDR3 length: 14 amino acids. Germline CDR1 and CDR2: LNHDA and SQIVND (reference sequence).

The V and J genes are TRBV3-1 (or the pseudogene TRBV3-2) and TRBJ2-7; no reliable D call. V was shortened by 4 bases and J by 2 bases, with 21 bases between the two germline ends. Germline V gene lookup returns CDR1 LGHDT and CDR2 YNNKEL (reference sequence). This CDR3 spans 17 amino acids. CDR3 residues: CASSPHASRGAPYEQYF. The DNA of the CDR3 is TGTGCCAGCAGCCCCCATGCATCGAGAGGTGCTCCCTACGAGCAGTACTTC.

The CDR3 is CASSLDGDYGYTF. In nucleotides, the CDR3 is TGCGCCAGCAGCTTGGACGGTGACTATGGCTACACCTTC. This chain connects TRBV5-1 to TRBJ1-2; D not resolved. The V end lost 0 bases, the J end lost 3 bases, and 6 bases lay between the germline ends. CDR3 length: 13 amino acids. CDR1 is SGHRS, CDR2 YFSETQ, per germline.

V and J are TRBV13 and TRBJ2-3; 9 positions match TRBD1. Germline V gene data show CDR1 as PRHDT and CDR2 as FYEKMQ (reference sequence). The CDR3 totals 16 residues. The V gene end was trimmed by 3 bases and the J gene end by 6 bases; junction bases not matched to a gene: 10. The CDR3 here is CASSLGDRAARDTQYF. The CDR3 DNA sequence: TGTGCCAGCAGCTTGGGGGACAGGGCTGCAAGGGATACGCAGTATTTT.

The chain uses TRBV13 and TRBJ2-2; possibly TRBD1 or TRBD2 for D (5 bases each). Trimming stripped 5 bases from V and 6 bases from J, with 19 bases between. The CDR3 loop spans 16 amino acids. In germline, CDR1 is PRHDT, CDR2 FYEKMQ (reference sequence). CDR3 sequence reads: CASSARGRGTSGELFF. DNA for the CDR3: TGTGCCAGCAGCGCCCGGGGACGGGGTACATCCGGGGAGCTGTTTTTT.

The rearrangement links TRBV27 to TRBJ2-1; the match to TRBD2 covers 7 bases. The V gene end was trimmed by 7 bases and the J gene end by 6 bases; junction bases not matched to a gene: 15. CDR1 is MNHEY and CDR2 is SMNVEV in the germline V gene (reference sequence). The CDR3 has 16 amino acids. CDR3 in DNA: TGTGCCAGCACTATGGGGACTACATATTCCCGCAATGAGCAGTTCTTC. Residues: CASTMGTTYSRNEQFF.

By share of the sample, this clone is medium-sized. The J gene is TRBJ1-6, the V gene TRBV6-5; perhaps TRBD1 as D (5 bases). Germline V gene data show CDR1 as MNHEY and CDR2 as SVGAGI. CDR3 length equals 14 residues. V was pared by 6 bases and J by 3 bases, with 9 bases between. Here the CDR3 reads CASRTGLYNSPLHF. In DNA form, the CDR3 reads TGTGCCAGCAGGACGGGGCTCTATAATTCACCCCTCCACTTT.

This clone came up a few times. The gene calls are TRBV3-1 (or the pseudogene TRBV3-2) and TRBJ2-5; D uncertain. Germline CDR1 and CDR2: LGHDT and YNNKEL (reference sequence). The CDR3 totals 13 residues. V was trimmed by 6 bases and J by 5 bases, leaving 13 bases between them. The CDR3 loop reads CASSPRLGETQYF. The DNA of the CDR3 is TGTGCCAGCAGTCCCCGCCTTGGGGAGACCCAGTACTTC.